The T cell receptor (beta chain) under discussion was sequenced for a study of blood T cell repertoires in COVID-19. Overall study: T cells, B-cell-depleted T cells, or PBMCs supplied cDNA or gDNA.

Points on this clone: The same CDR3 also results from other DNA sequences found in this sample.

Trimming shortened V by 0 bases and J by 0 bases, and 4 bases separated the two germline ends. This CDR3 is 14 amino acids long. Germline values: CDR1 SGHRS, CDR2 YFSETQ. Per the authors' pipeline: Using reference gene primer amplification, nucleated cell counts were estimated. The assay was immunoSEQ multiplex PCR, and TCRdb's table has in-frame clones only and misses some. V, J and clone size are those of that table, while D and trimming were read from the DNA. The sample shows approximately 170,000 clones, around 82% of them seen only once. This TCR was recovered from a woman older than 75 with active or convalescent COVID-19. J is TRBJ1-3 and V is TRBV5-1; D is unclear. The sample consisted of peripheral blood. The CDR3 region is CASSLAGSGNTIYF. In DNA, the CDR3 is TGCGCCAGCAGCTTGGCGGGCTCTGGAAACACCATATATTTT.